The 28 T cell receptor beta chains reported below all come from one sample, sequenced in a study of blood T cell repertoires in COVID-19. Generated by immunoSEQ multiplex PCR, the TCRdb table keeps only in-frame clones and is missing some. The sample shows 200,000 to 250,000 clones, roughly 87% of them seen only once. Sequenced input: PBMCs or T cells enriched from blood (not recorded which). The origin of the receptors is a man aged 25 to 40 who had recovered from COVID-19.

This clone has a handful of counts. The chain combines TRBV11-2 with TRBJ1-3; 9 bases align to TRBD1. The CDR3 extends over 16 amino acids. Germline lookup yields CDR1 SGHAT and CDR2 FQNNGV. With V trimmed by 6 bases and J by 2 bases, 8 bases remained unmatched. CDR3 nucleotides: TGTGCCAGCAGACTCACAACAGGGGGCACTGGAAACACCATATATTTT. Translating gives CASRLTTGGTGNTIYF.

Here the CDR3 reads CASSPRTRSRGRRDTQYF. The CDR3 region has the DNA TGTGCCAGCAGTCCGAGGACAAGGTCGAGGGGGCGTAGAGATACGCAGTATTTT. This chain joins TRBV27 and TRBJ2-3; 7 bases align to TRBD1. V lost 5 bases, J lost 5 bases, and 19 bases stayed unmatched. Per the germline V gene, CDR1 is MNHEY and CDR2 is SMNVEV (reference sequence). CDR3 size: 18 residues.

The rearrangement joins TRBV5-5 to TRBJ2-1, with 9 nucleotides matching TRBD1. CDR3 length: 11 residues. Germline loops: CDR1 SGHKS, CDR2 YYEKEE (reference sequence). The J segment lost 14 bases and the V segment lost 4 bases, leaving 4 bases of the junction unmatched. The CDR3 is CASSVTGGKFF. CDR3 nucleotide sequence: TGTGCCAGCAGCGTGACAGGGGGGAAGTTCTTC.

Written as DNA, the CDR3 is TGTGCCAGCACCACCTCTTGGGGACTCGGGGCTGAAGCTTTCTTT. Its protein product is CASTTSWGLGAEAFF. The chain employs TRBV6-5 and TRBJ1-1; a possible D gene is TRBD1 (5 bases). The CDR3 runs 15 residues. V was clipped by 7 bases and J by 6 bases, with 21 bases between them. CDR1 and CDR2 (germline): MNHEY, SVGAGI.

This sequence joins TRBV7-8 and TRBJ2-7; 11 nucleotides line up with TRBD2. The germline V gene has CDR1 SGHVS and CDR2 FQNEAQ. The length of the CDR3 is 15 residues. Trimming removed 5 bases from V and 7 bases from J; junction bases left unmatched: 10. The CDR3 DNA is TGTGCCAGCAGCGCGGTACTAGCGGGAGCGGGAGAGCAGTACTTC. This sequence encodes CASSAVLAGAGEQYF.

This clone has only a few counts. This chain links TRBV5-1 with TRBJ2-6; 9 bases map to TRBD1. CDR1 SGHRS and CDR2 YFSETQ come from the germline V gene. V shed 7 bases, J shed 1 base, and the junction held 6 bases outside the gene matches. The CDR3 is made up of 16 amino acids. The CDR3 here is CASLRDRASGANVLTF. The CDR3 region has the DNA TGCGCCAGCCTCCGGGACAGGGCGTCTGGGGCCAACGTCCTGACTTTC.

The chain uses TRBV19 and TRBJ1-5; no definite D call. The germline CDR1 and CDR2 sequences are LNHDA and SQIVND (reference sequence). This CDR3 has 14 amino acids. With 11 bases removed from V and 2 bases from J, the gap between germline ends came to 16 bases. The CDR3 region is CAANRRGRNQPQHF. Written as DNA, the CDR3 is TGTGCCGCCAACCGACGGGGTCGCAATCAGCCCCAGCATTTT.

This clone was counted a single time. The CDR3 reads CASSSPGQESSYNSPLHF. The CDR3 DNA reads as TGTGCCAGCAGCTCCCCGGGACAGGAGAGCTCCTATAATTCACCCCTCCACTTT. The J gene is TRBJ1-6, the V gene TRBV7-9; 8 bases line up with TRBD1. CDR3 length equals 18 residues. Unmatched junction bases numbered 8, after V lost 4 bases and J lost 0 bases. CDR1 and CDR2 from the germline V gene are SEHNR and FQNEAQ (reference sequence).

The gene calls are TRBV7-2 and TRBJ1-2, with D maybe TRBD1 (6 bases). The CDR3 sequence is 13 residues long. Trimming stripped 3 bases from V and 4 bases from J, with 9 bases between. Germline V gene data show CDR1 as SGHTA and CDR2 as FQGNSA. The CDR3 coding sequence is TGTGCCAGCAGCTTTGAGACAGGCTATGGCTACACCTTC. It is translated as CASSFETGYGYTF.

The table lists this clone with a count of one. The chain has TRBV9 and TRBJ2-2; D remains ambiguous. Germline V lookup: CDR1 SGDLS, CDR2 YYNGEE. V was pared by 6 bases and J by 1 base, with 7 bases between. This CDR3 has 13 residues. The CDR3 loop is CASNPGNTGELFF. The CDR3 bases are TGTGCCAGCAACCCCGGGAACACCGGGGAGCTGTTTTTT.

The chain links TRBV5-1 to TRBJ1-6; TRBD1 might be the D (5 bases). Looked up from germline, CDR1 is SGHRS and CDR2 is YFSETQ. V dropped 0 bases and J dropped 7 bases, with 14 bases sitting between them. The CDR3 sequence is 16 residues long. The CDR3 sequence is CASSLDGPGLNSPLHF. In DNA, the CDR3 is TGCGCCAGCAGCTTGGACGGGCCAGGGTTAAATTCACCCCTCCACTTT.

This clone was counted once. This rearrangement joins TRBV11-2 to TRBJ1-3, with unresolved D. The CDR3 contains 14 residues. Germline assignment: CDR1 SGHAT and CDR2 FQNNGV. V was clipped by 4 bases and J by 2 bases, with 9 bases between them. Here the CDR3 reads CASSSRVAGNTIYF. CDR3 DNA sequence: TGTGCCAGCAGCTCACGAGTTGCTGGAAACACCATATATTTT.

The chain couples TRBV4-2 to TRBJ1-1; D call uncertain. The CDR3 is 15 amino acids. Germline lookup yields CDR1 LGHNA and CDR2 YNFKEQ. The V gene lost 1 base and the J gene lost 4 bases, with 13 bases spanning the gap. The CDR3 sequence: CASSQVNSEGTEAFF. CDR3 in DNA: TGTGCCAGCAGCCAAGTAAACAGTGAGGGCACTGAAGCTTTCTTT.

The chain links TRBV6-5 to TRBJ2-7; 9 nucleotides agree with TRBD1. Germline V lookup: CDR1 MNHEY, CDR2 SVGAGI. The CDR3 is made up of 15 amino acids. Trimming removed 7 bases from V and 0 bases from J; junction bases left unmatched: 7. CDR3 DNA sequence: TGTGCCAGCAAAGCCGGGACAGGGTTCTCCTACGAGCAGTACTTC. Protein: CASKAGTGFSYEQYF.

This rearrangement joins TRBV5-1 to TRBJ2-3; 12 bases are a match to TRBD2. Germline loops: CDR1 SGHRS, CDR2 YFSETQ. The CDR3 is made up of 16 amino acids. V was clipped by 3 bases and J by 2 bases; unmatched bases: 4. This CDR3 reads CASSSGLAGYTDTQYF. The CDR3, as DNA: TGCGCCAGCAGCTCCGGACTAGCGGGGTACACAGATACGCAGTATTTT.

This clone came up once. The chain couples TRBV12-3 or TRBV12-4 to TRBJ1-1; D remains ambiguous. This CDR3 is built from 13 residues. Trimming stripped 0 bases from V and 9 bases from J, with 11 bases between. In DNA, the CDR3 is TGTGCCAGCAGTTTAGCGCAAGGCAGGAAAGCTTTCTTT. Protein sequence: CASSLAQGRKAFF.

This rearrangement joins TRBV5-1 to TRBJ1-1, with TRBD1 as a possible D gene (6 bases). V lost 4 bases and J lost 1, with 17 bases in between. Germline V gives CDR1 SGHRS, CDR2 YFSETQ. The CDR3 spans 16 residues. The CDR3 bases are TGCGCCAGCAGCGGGCGAGGGCAGGGGACGAACACTGAAGCTTTCTTT. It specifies CASSGRGQGTNTEAFF.

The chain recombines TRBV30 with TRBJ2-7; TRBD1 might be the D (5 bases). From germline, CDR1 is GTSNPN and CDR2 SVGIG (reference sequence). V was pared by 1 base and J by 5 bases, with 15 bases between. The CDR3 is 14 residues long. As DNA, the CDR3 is TGTGCCTGGAGTGATACCAGGGAACACGACGAGCAGTACTTC. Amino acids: CAWSDTREHDEQYF.

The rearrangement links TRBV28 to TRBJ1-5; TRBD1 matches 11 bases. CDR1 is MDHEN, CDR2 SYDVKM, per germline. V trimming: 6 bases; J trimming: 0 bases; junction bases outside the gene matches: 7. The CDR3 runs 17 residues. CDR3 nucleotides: TGTGCCAGCAGACTCGGGACAGGGGGGATTAGCAATCAGCCCCAGCATTTT. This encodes CASRLGTGGISNQPQHF. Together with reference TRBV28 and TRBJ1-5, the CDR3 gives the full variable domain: DVKVTQSSRYLVKRTGEKVFLECVQDMDHENMFWYRQDPGLGLRLIYFSYDVKMKEKGDIPEGYSVSREKKERFSLILESASTNQTSMYLCASRLGTGGISNQPQHFGDGTRLSIL.

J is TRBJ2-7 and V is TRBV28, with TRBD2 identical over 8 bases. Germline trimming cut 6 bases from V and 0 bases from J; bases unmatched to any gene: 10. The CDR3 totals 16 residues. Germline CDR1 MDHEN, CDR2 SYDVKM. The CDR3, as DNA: TGTGCCAGCAGGCGTCTACTAGCGGCGAGCTCCTACGAGCAGTACTTC. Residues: CASRRLLAASSYEQYF. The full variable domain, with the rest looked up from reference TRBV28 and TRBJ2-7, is DVKVTQSSRYLVKRTGEKVFLECVQDMDHENMFWYRQDPGLGLRLIYFSYDVKMKEKGDIPEGYSVSREKKERFSLILESASTNQTSMYLCASRRLLAASSYEQYFGPGTRLTVT.

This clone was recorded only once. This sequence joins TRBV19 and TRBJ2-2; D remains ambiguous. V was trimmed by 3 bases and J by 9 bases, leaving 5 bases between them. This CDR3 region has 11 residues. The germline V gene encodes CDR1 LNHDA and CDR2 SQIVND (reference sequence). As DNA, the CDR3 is TGTGCCAGTAGTATCTCGTGGGAGCTGTTTTTT. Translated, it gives CASSISWELFF.

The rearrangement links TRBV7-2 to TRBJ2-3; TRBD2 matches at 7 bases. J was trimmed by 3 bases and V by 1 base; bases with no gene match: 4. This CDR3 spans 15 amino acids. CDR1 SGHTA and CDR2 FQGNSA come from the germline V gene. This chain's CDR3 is CASSLGGGRTDTQYF. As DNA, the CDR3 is TGTGCCAGCAGCTTAGGGGGGGGGAGGACAGATACGCAGTATTTT.

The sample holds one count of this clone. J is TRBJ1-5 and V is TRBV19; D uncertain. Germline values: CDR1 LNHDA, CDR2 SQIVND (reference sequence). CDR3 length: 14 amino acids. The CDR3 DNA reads TGTGCTCATACCACCGGGGTGGGCAATCAGCCCCAGCATTTT. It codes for CAHTTGVGNQPQHF.

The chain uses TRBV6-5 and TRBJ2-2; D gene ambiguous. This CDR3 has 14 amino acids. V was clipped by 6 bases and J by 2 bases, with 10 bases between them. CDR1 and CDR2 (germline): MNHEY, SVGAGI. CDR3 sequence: CASSPGSNTGELFF. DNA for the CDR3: TGTGCCAGCAGCCCAGGCTCCAACACCGGGGAGCTGTTTTTT.

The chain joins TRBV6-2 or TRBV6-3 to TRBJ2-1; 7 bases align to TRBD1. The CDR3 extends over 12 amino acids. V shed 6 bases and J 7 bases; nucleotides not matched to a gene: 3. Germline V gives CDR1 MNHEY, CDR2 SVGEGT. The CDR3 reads CASSTQGNEQFF. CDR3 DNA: TGTGCCAGCAGCACACAGGGGAATGAGCAGTTCTTC.

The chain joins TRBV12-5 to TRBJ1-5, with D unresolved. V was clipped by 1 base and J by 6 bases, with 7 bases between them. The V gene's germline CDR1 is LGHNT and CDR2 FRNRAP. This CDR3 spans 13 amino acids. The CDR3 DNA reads TGTGCTAGTGGTTTGGAATTCGGTCAGCCCCAGCATTTT. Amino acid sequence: CASGLEFGQPQHF.

For the CDR3, the DNA is TGTGCCAGTACTAGAGGACAGTTAAACACTGAAGCTTTCTTT. Its translation: CASTRGQLNTEAFF. The V and J genes are TRBV19 and TRBJ1-1; D perhaps matches TRBD1 (6 bases). The CDR3 runs 14 residues. V lost 7 bases and J 2 bases, leaving 14 bases between the germline ends. Per the germline V gene, CDR1 is LNHDA and CDR2 is SQIVND (reference sequence).

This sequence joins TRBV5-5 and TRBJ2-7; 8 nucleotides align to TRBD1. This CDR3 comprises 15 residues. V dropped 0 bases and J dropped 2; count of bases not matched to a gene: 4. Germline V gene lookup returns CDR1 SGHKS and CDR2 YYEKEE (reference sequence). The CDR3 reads CASSLDAGGPYEQYF. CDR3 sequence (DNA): TGTGCCAGCAGCTTGGACGCAGGGGGCCCCTACGAGCAGTACTTC.